One sample yielded the 20 T cell receptor beta chains listed below, sequenced in a study of T cell responses to AZD1222 COVID-19 vaccine. Generated by immunoSEQ multiplex PCR, the TCRdb table keeps only in-frame clones and is missing some. The sample has approximately 150,000 clones; roughly 92% are singletons. Sample: peripheral blood, taken on day 0 of AZD1222 vaccination. These receptor sequences come from an adult in good health.

This chain connects TRBV29-1 to TRBJ1-2; D is perhaps TRBD1 (5 bases). The CDR3 sequence is 14 residues long. Germline assignment: CDR1 SQVTM and CDR2 ANQGSEA. V was cut by 3 bases and J by 0 bases, with 11 bases left in between. CDR3 in amino acids: CSVDISTANYGYTF. CDR3 nucleotides: TGCAGCGTTGACATCTCGACAGCTAACTATGGCTACACCTTC.

CDR3: CASSEEFTGSYEQYF. The CDR3 nucleotides are TGTGCCAGCAGTGAAGAGTTCACAGGTTCCTACGAGCAGTACTTC. The genes are TRBV2 and TRBJ2-7, with D tentatively TRBD1 (5 bases). This CDR3 is 15 amino acids long. The germline CDR1 and CDR2 sequences are SNHLY and FYNNEI. The V end lost 1 base, the J end lost 1 base, and 11 bases lay between the germline ends.

This clone was observed a single time. The chain links TRBV3-1 (or the pseudogene TRBV3-2) to TRBJ1-2, with a tentative D call TRBD1 (6 bases). The length of the CDR3 is 15 residues. Germline CDR1 is LGHDT and CDR2 is YNNKEL (reference sequence). Trimming took off 0 bases at V and 4 bases at J, with 12 bases between the two ends. CDR3 DNA sequence: TGTGCCAGCAGCCAAGAGGGCAGGGGATTCTATGGCTACACCTTC. It yields the protein CASSQEGRGFYGYTF.

Comment on this clone: One junction end does not reproduce the germline sequence, and a read error may be involved. The CDR3 DNA reads as TGTGCCAGCTCAGCGGGACCCTCCGGAGAGCTGTTTTTT. Translated, it gives CASSAGPSGELFF. J is TRBJ2-2 and V is TRBV18, with D perhaps matching TRBD2 (6 bases). CDR3 size: 13 residues. Germline CDR1 and CDR2: KGHSH and LQKENI. Full variable domain (rest looked up from reference TRBV18 and TRBJ2-2): NAGVMQNPRHLVRRRGQEARLRCSPMKGHSHVYWYRQLPEEGLKFMVYLQKENIIDESGMPKERFSAEFPKEGPSILRIQQVVRGDSAAYFCASSAGPSGELFFGEGSRLTVL.

The chain combines TRBV9 with TRBJ1-2; D may be TRBD1 (5 bases). CDR3 length: 13 amino acids. Germline loops: CDR1 SGDLS, CDR2 YYNGEE. Trimming removed 4 bases at V and 12 bases at J, with 19 bases between. As DNA, the CDR3 is TGTGCCAGCAGCAAAGGGACTTCCCTAAGCAACACCTTC. It is translated as CASSKGTSLSNTF.

This chain links TRBV11-2 with TRBJ1-6; D gene uncertain. The CDR3 consists of 10 residues. V was pared by 6 bases and J by 15 bases, with 9 bases between. CDR1 and CDR2 (germline): SGHAT, FQNNGV. The DNA of the CDR3 is TGTGCCAGCAGTAGTACTGGCCTCCACTTT. As protein: CASSSTGLHF.

The chain links TRBV6-1 to TRBJ1-2; no firm D call. The V end lost 1 base, the J end lost 8 bases, and 17 bases lay between the germline ends. There are 15 residues in the CDR3. Germline CDR1 is MNHNS and CDR2 is SASEGT. CDR3 loop: CASSEGDLLTGGYTF. The CDR3 bases are TGTGCCAGCAGTGAAGGAGACTTATTAACCGGCGGCTACACCTTC.

The J gene is TRBJ2-1, the V gene TRBV10-3; D not resolved. CDR3 length: 13 amino acids. V gave up 3 bases and J gave up 6 bases, with 9 bases separating them. Germline values: CDR1 ENHRY, CDR2 SYGVKD. CDR3 sequence reads: CAISDYQRNEQFF. CDR3 coding DNA: TGTGCCATCAGTGATTACCAGCGCAATGAGCAGTTCTTC.

The chain carries TRBV7-6 and TRBJ2-5; the match to TRBD1 covers 8 bases. The CDR3 loop spans 14 amino acids. Per the germline V gene, CDR1 is SGHVS and CDR2 is FNYEAQ. The V and J ends lost 5 bases and 9 bases, in that order; junction bases with no gene match: 11. The CDR3 DNA reads as TGTGCCAGCAGCACCGGGACAGGACCTGGGGCCCAGTACTTC. Its translation is CASSTGTGPGAQYF.

V gene TRBV29-1 combines with J gene TRBJ1-4, with 7 bases identical to TRBD1. CDR3 length: 15 amino acids. Trimming at V came to 7 bases and at J to 4 bases, leaving 12 bases not matched to a gene. Germline values: CDR1 SQVTM, CDR2 ANQGSEA. The CDR3 nucleotides read TGCAGCGCCCGCAGACGGGACAGTCTTAATGAAAAACTGTTTTTT. Translation: CSARRRDSLNEKLFF.

The J gene is TRBJ2-3, the V gene TRBV5-1; TRBD2 matches at 13 bases. In germline, CDR1 is SGHRS, CDR2 YFSETQ. The CDR3 runs 15 residues. J lost 4 bases, V lost 4 bases, and 3 bases had no gene match. The CDR3 loop is CASSRTSGSSDTQYF. The CDR3 DNA sequence: TGCGCCAGCAGCCGGACTAGCGGGAGCTCAGATACGCAGTATTTT.

The chain joins TRBV25-1 to TRBJ2-7; no clear D gene. CDR3 length: 15 amino acids. Trimming took off 2 bases at V and 5 bases at J, with 16 bases between the two ends. The germline V gene encodes CDR1 MGHDK and CDR2 SYGVNS. CDR3 amino acids: CASSEKEPKNDEQYF. The CDR3 DNA sequence: TGTGCCAGCAGTGAAAAGGAACCGAAGAATGACGAGCAGTACTTC.

CDR3 region: CASRLPGRTEAFF. CDR3 nucleotide sequence: TGTGCCAGCAGGTTACCGGGGCGGACGGAAGCTTTCTTT. The gene calls are TRBV27 and TRBJ1-1, with a tentative D call TRBD1 (5 bases). The CDR3 covers 13 residues. V was cut by 6 bases and J by 8 bases, with 16 bases left in between. Germline CDR1 is MNHEY and CDR2 is SMNVEV (reference sequence).

The chain recombines TRBV7-9 with TRBJ1-2; TRBD1 aligns across 10 bases. CDR1 is SEHNR and CDR2 is FQNEAQ in the germline V gene (reference sequence). The CDR3 loop spans 14 amino acids. With 5 bases clipped from V and 10 bases from J, the junction kept 10 bases outside the gene matches. The CDR3 DNA reads TGTGCCAGCAGCCCCGGGACAGGGGTTTTTGACTACACCTTC. It specifies CASSPGTGVFDYTF.

V usage is TRBV5-4 and J usage is TRBJ2-3, with 9 bases aligning to TRBD1. The CDR3 length is 15 residues. Germline V gives CDR1 SGHNT, CDR2 YYREEE (reference sequence). Trimming at V came to 6 bases and at J to 6 bases, leaving 11 bases not matched to a gene. Here the CDR3 DNA reads TGTGCCAGCACCCTGGGACAGGGAAGAATGGATACGCAGTATTTT. Its protein product is CASTLGQGRMDTQYF.

Remarks on this clone: The sample has other DNA sequences that encode this CDR3 too. V and J are TRBV27 and TRBJ2-2; a possible D gene is TRBD2 (5 bases). Looked up from germline, CDR1 is MNHEY and CDR2 is SMNVEV (reference sequence). This CDR3 contains 16 residues. Trimming took 3 bases from V and 5 from J, leaving 16 bases between them. The CDR3 DNA sequence: TGTGCCAGCAGTTTTATAGGAGGTCCAGGTACCGGGGAGCTGTTTTTT. This translates into CASSFIGGPGTGELFF.

The chain employs TRBV27 and TRBJ1-5; D is unresolved. CDR3 size: 12 residues. Between the trimmed V and J ends, which lost 8 bases and 8 bases, there was a span of 13 bases. Per germline, CDR1 MNHEY and CDR2 SMNVEV (reference sequence). CDR3 sequence: CASGRSMEPQHF. As DNA, the CDR3 is TGTGCCAGCGGGCGATCCATGGAGCCCCAGCATTTT.

The rearrangement joins TRBV2 to TRBJ1-5; D gene ambiguous. From germline, CDR1 is SNHLY and CDR2 FYNNEI. Trimming stripped 3 bases from V and 6 bases from J, with 6 bases between. The CDR3 covers 12 residues. The CDR3 here is CASSDSGQPQHF. The CDR3 region has the DNA TGTGCCAGCAGTGATAGCGGTCAGCCCCAGCATTTT.

The genes are TRBV7-9 and TRBJ1-1, with 7 nucleotides matching TRBD1. This CDR3 has 15 residues. The ends lost 4 bases at V and 4 bases at J; junction bases unmatched: 9. Per germline, CDR1 SEHNR and CDR2 FQNEAQ (reference sequence). CDR3 DNA: TGTGCCAGCAGCTACTCGACAGGGAAAGGCACTGAAGCTTTCTTT. It codes for CASSYSTGKGTEAFF.

J is TRBJ1-6 and V is TRBV2; possible D gene TRBD1, 6 bases. Germline V gives CDR1 SNHLY, CDR2 FYNNEI. Deletions cut 9 bases from V and 8 bases from J, with 14 bases between. The length of the CDR3 is 13 residues. The CDR3 reads CASGDNSDSPLHF. The CDR3 DNA reads TGTGCCAGTGGGGACAACTCCGATTCACCCCTCCACTTT. The entire variable domain, with the rest obtained from reference TRBV2 and TRBJ1-6, is as follows: EPEVTQTPSHQVTQMGQEVILRCVPISNHLYFYWYRQILGQKVEFLVSFYNNEISEKSEIFDDQFSVERPDGSNFTLKIRSTKLEDSAMYFCASGDNSDSPLHFGNGTRLTVT.